This entry features one T cell receptor (beta chain) sequence. What it recognizes is unknown. The sample is drawn from a study of shared clonotypes between healthy human individuals. Study-wide results and limits: The sharing of 4% to 5.5% of naive CD4 clonotypes was seen across a few donors.

Profiled with immunoSEQ multiplex PCR; TCRdb holds only in-frame clones, not every one. The sample lists 750,000 to 1,000,000 clones, around 93% occurring once. Naive CD8 cells comprised CD45RO-negative, CCR7-positively selected cells, excluding terminally differentiated effector memory CD45RA+ cells. V was trimmed by 1 base and J by 0 bases, leaving 4 bases between them. This CDR3 is built from 13 residues. Germline loops: CDR1 SGHDN, CDR2 FVKESK. The sequence was obtained from a man aged 25-45 years in good health. The specimen was naive CD8+ T cells sorted from blood. This rearrangement joins TRBV14 to TRBJ2-7; D is ambiguous. This CDR3 reads CASSQVPSYEQYF. CDR3 in DNA: TGTGCCAGCAGCCAAGTCCCCTCCTACGAGCAGTACTTC.